This TCR beta chain was recorded in a study of T cell responses to AZD1222 COVID-19 vaccine. Generated by immunoSEQ multiplex PCR, the TCRdb table keeps only in-frame clones and is missing some. Here the sample spans tens of thousands of clones, more than 75% being singletons. Sequencing used peripheral blood, obtained on day 0 of AZD1222 vaccination. The receptor comes from an adult in good health.

Here the CDR3 DNA reads TGTGCCAGCAGCCCCAGACAGGTCGGCTGGGATACGCAGTATTTT. As protein: CASSPRQVGWDTQYF. This chain uses TRBV7-6 with TRBJ2-3; maybe TRBD1 (6 bases). The CDR3 has 15 amino acids. Germline V gene lookup returns CDR1 SGHVS and CDR2 FNYEAQ. Deletions cut 5 bases from V and 6 bases from J, with 18 bases between.